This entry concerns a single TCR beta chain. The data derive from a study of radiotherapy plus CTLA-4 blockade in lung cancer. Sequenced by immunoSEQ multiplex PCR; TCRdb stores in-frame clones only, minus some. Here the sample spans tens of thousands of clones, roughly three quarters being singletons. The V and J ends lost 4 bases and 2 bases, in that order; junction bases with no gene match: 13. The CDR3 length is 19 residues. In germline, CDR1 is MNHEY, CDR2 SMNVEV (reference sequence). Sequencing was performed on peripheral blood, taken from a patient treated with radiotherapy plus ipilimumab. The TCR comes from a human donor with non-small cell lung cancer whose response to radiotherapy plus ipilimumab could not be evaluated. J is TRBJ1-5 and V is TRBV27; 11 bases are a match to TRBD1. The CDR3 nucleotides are TGTGCCAGCAGTTCCTATCTCCGGGACAGGGGGACGGGCAATCAGCCCCAGCATTTT. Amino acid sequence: CASSSYLRDRGTGNQPQHF.